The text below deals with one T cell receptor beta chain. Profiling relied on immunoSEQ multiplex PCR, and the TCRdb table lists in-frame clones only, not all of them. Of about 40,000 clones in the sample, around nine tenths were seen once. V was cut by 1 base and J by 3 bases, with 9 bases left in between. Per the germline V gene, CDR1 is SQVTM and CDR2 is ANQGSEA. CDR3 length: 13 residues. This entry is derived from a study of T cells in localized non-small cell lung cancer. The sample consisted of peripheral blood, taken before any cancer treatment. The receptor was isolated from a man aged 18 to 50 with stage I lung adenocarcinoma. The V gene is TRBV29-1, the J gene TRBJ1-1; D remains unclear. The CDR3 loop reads CSVEAVVDTEAFF. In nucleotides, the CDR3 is TGCAGCGTTGAAGCCGTCGTGGACACTGAAGCTTTCTTT. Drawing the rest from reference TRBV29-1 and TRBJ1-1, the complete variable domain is SAVISQKPSRDICQRGTSLTIQCQVDSQVTMMFWYRQQPGQSLTLIATANQGSEATYESGFVIDKFPISRPNLTFSTLTVSNMSPEDSSIYLCSVEAVVDTEAFFGQGTRLTVV.